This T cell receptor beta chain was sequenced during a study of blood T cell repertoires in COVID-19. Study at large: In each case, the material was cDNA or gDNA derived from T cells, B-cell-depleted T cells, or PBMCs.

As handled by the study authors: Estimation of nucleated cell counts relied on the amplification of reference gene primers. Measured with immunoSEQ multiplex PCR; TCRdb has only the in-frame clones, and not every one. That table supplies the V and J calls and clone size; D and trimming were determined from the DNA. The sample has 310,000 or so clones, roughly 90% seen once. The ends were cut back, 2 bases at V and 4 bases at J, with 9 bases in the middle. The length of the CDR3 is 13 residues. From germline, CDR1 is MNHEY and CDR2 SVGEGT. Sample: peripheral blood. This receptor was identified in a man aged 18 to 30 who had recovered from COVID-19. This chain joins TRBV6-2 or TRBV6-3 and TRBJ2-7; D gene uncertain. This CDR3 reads CASSYPYIYEQYF. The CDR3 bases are TGTGCCAGCAGTTACCCGTATATTTACGAGCAGTACTTC.